Below, 6 T cell receptor beta chains from the same sample are listed, as sequenced in a study of shared clonotypes between healthy human individuals. The assay was immunoSEQ multiplex PCR, and TCRdb's table has in-frame clones only and misses some. The data show 950,000 to 1,100,000 clones, about 70% seen once. Sequencing was carried out using memory CD4+ T cells sorted from blood. Described subset: CD45RA-negative fraction. The receptors originated from a man aged 18 to 35 in good health.

This rearrangement joins TRBV19 to TRBJ1-1; the D is unclear. Germline lookup yields CDR1 LNHDA and CDR2 SQIVND (reference sequence). V lost 1 base, J lost 5 bases, and 11 bases lay in between. CDR3 size: 14 residues. The CDR3 DNA is TGTGCCAGTAGTATAGGAGCCGGCGGGACTGAAGCTTTCTTT. Protein product: CASSIGAGGTEAFF.

CDR3 sequence: CASSLLEGRGYTF. DNA of the CDR3: TGTGCCAGCAGTCTACTTGAGGGGCGAGGCTACACCTTC. V and J are TRBV28 and TRBJ1-2; maybe TRBD1 (5 bases). V lost 5 bases to trimming and J lost 8 bases, with 15 bases between them. Germline V gives CDR1 MDHEN, CDR2 SYDVKM. This CDR3 is built from 13 residues.

This clone was recorded many times. The chain is built from TRBV29-1 and TRBJ1-2, with D possibly being TRBD1 (5 bases). Germline values: CDR1 SQVTM, CDR2 ANQGSEA. Trimming cost V 7 bases and J 4 bases, with 13 bases left between them. This CDR3 contains 12 residues. The CDR3 DNA reads as TGCAGCGGGGGCAGGGAGGGCTATGGCTACACCTTC. This encodes CSGGREGYGYTF.

In the case of this clone: Other DNA sequences in the sample encode the same CDR3. The rearrangement joins TRBV29-1 to TRBJ2-3, with a possible D match to TRBD1 (6 bases). V was trimmed by 4 bases and J by 4 bases, leaving 12 bases between them. Looked up from germline, CDR1 is SQVTM and CDR2 is ANQGSEA. CDR3 size: 13 residues. In nucleotides, the CDR3 is TGCAGCGTTGGGGGGCGGGCGGCAGATACGCAGTATTTT. Translated, it gives CSVGGRAADTQYF.

The gene calls are TRBV4-3 and TRBJ2-7, with D uncertain. CDR3 size: 16 residues. The V end lost 0 bases, the J end lost 3 bases, and 15 bases lay between the germline ends. The germline gives CDR1 LGHNA, CDR2 YSLEER. CDR3 protein: CASSQDRVGVFYEQYF. CDR3 nucleotide sequence: TGCGCCAGCAGCCAAGATCGGGTAGGCGTCTTCTACGAGCAGTACTTC.

The chain joins TRBV19 to TRBJ2-5; D remains ambiguous. The CDR3 has 12 amino acids. The V end lost 10 bases, the J end lost 2 bases, and 11 bases lay between the germline ends. Germline V gene sequence: CDR1 LNHDA, CDR2 SQIVND (reference sequence). In DNA, the CDR3 is TGTGCCACACCGAGGAGACAAGAGACCCAGTACTTC. Amino acids: CATPRRQETQYF.